The 27 T cell receptor beta chains in this list originate from one sample, sequenced in a study of OX40 agonist ivuxolimab in advanced cancers. Sequencing was performed with immunoSEQ multiplex PCR; in TCRdb, only in-frame clones are kept and a portion is missing. This table has about 76,000 clones, less than 90% appearing once. Sequenced here: CD4+ or CD8+ T cells sorted from blood, sampled in a trial of the OX40 agonist ivuxolimab. The receptor set was obtained from an adult with an advanced solid tumor such as melanoma, head and neck, liver or kidney cancer.

The chain has TRBV11-3 and TRBJ2-3; D is perhaps TRBD2 (5 bases). Germline-derived CDR1 and CDR2 are SGHNT and YENEEA. The CDR3 sequence is 15 residues long. Trimming took 5 bases from V and 4 from J, leaving 16 bases between them. The CDR3 reads CASSTAVRFADTQYF. The CDR3 DNA is TGTGCCAGCAGCACAGCGGTTCGCTTTGCAGATACGCAGTATTTT.

The chain employs TRBV27 and TRBJ2-4; no definite D call. Germline lookup yields CDR1 MNHEY and CDR2 SMNVEV (reference sequence). V shed 6 bases and J shed 0 bases, with 12 bases lying between them. The CDR3 loop spans 15 amino acids. The CDR3 bases are TGTGCCAGCAGCCGGAATTCAGTAGCCAAAAACATTCAGTACTTC. The encoded protein is CASSRNSVAKNIQYF.

V usage is TRBV27 and J usage is TRBJ1-4; maybe TRBD1 (6 bases). CDR3 length equals 15 residues. Per the germline V gene, CDR1 is MNHEY and CDR2 is SMNVEV (reference sequence). V dropped 2 bases and J dropped 7 bases, with 14 bases sitting between them. The CDR3 here is CASSLSPGVFEKLFF. CDR3 bases: TGTGCCAGCAGTTTAAGTCCAGGGGTATTTGAAAAACTGTTTTTT. Full variable domain (remainder filled in from reference TRBV27 and TRBJ1-4): EAQVTQNPRYLITVTGKKLTVTCSQNMNHEYMSWYRQDPGLGLRQIYYSMNVEVTDKGDVPEGYKVSRKEKRNFPLILESPSPNQTSLYFCASSLSPGVFEKLFFGSGTQLSVL.

The rearrangement joins TRBV7-2 to TRBJ1-4, with 7 positions matching TRBD1. CDR3 size: 14 residues. The V and J ends lost 5 bases and 7 bases, in that order; junction bases with no gene match: 7. The V gene's germline CDR1 is SGHTA and CDR2 FQGNSA. The CDR3 DNA reads TGTGCCAGCAGCGAGGGGGCCGATGGTGAAAAACTGTTTTTT. Amino acids: CASSEGADGEKLFF.

The chain links TRBV5-1 to TRBJ1-1; 9 nucleotides agree with TRBD1. V shed 2 bases and J 4 bases; nucleotides not matched to a gene: 9. CDR3 length: 16 amino acids. Per the germline V gene, CDR1 is SGHRS and CDR2 is YFSETQ. The CDR3 DNA sequence: TGCGCCAGCAGCTTTCGGACAGGGGAGCCTGGCACTGAAGCTTTCTTT. Translating it yields CASSFRTGEPGTEAFF.

The CDR3 DNA follows: TGTGCCAGCAGCCCCGGGACTAGCGGGAGGAGCACCGGGGAGCTGTTTTTT. The encoded protein is CASSPGTSGRSTGELFF. This sequence joins TRBV7-9 and TRBJ2-2, with TRBD2 matching over 15 bases. CDR3 length: 17 amino acids. Germline V gene lookup returns CDR1 SEHNR and CDR2 FQNEAQ (reference sequence). V lost 5 bases and J lost 4; bases outside the gene matches: 5.

In DNA, the CDR3 is TGTGCCAGCAGGACCCCCTTGAGCTTTGCGTACGAGCAGTACTTC. This encodes CASRTPLSFAYEQYF. The rearrangement uses TRBV6-5 and TRBJ2-7; D is undetermined. The CDR3 has 15 residues. V was shortened by 6 bases and J by 4 bases, with 19 bases between the two germline ends. CDR1 is MNHEY and CDR2 is SVGAGI in the germline V gene.

The J gene is TRBJ2-7, the V gene TRBV6-1, with TRBD2 as a possible D gene (6 bases). V was shortened by 2 bases and J by 0 bases, with 14 bases between the two germline ends. There are 16 residues in the CDR3. The germline gives CDR1 MNHNS, CDR2 SASEGT. Here the CDR3 reads CASSELGGASSYEQYF. The CDR3, as DNA: TGTGCCAGCAGTGAATTGGGCGGGGCCAGCTCCTACGAGCAGTACTTC.

The CDR3, as DNA: TGTGCCAGCAGCCCCAGAATGGGACAGGGCCGCCATCAGCCCCAGCATTTT. This sequence encodes CASSPRMGQGRHQPQHF. The rearrangement uses TRBV9 and TRBJ1-5, with 9 bases aligning to TRBD1. J gave up 5 bases and V 4 bases, and 13 bases lay outside the gene matches. Germline V CDR1 and CDR2: SGDLS, YYNGEE. The CDR3 runs to 17 residues.

Only a few counts were recorded for this clone. V is TRBV28 and J is TRBJ1-5, with 8 bases aligning to TRBD1. The CDR3 extends over 14 amino acids. CDR1 and CDR2 from the germline V gene are MDHEN and SYDVKM. V was clipped by 7 bases and J by 2 bases; unmatched bases: 4. Here the CDR3 DNA reads TGTGCCAGCACAGGGGGCTGGGGCAATCAGCCCCAGCATTTT. Translation gives CASTGGWGNQPQHF.

This chain connects TRBV6-8 to TRBJ2-3; 12 positions match TRBD2. The CDR3 has 16 residues. Germline loops: CDR1 MNHGY, CDR2 SAAAGT. V was pared by 6 bases and J by 5 bases, with 9 bases of the junction left unmatched. The CDR3 region is CASRRRLAGVQDTQYF. CDR3 coding DNA: TGTGCCAGCAGGCGTAGACTAGCGGGAGTACAAGATACGCAGTATTTT.

The V and J genes are TRBV5-1 and TRBJ1-2; D is perhaps TRBD1 (5 bases). Germline values: CDR1 SGHRS, CDR2 YFSETQ. The V end lost 2 bases, the J end lost 6 bases, and 11 bases lay between the germline ends. The CDR3 has 13 residues. CDR3 bases: TGCGCCAGCAGCTTTGAATACAGGCATGGCTACACCTTC. Translation gives CASSFEYRHGYTF.

This chain uses TRBV6-4 with TRBJ2-2; no firm D call. CDR1 is MRHNA and CDR2 is SNTAGT in the germline V gene. The CDR3 loop spans 17 amino acids. The ends were cut back, 2 bases at V and 3 bases at J, with 16 bases in the middle. In DNA, the CDR3 is TGTGCCAGCAGTGACCGGTCAGCTGAGCGCCACACCGGGGAGCTGTTTTTT. Its translation is CASSDRSAERHTGELFF.

The V gene is TRBV6-1, the J gene TRBJ2-2; D is uncertain. The length of the CDR3 is 13 residues. Germline V gene sequence: CDR1 MNHNS, CDR2 SASEGT. V lost 5 bases and J 4 bases, leaving 8 bases between the germline ends. CDR3 DNA sequence: TGTGCCAGCAGTATAGACTTCACCGGGGAGCTGTTTTTT. The encoded protein is CASSIDFTGELFF.

V gene TRBV5-4 combines with J gene TRBJ1-5; TRBD1 matches 9 bases. Germline V gene sequence: CDR1 SGHNT, CDR2 YYREEE (reference sequence). V was clipped by 0 bases and J by 1 base; unmatched bases: 2. The CDR3 runs to 16 residues. The CDR3 sequence: CASSLAGTGSNQPQHF. The CDR3 bases are TGTGCCAGCAGCTTGGCTGGGACAGGGAGCAATCAGCCCCAGCATTTT.

The rearrangement joins TRBV9 to TRBJ2-1, with D possibly being TRBD1 or TRBD2 (6 bases each). This CDR3 has 16 amino acids. Trimming shortened V by 4 bases and J by 4 bases, and 18 bases separated the two germline ends. Germline V gene data show CDR1 as SGDLS and CDR2 as YYNGEE. The CDR3 protein is CASSKPGEGGYNEQFF. CDR3 bases: TGTGCCAGCAGCAAACCAGGGGAAGGGGGGTACAATGAGCAGTTCTTC.

V and J are TRBV7-3 and TRBJ2-5; TRBD1 matches at 8 bases. The V gene's germline CDR1 is SGHTA and CDR2 FQGTGA. The CDR3 extends over 17 amino acids. V lost 4 bases, J lost 2 bases, and 12 bases stayed unmatched. The CDR3 DNA follows: TGTGCCAGCAGCTCTCAACCCCCCGGACAGGGACAAGAGACCCAGTACTTC. Translated: CASSSQPPGQGQETQYF.

The chain recombines TRBV7-8 with TRBJ2-7, with D tentatively TRBD1 (6 bases). Trimming took 4 bases from V and 6 from J, leaving 10 bases between them. The CDR3 is made up of 12 amino acids. CDR1 and CDR2 from the germline V gene are SGHVS and FQNEAQ. CDR3 amino acids: CASSSQDSEQYF. In DNA, the CDR3 is TGTGCCAGCAGCTCACAGGACAGCGAGCAGTACTTC.

This clone showed up just a few times. The chain is built from TRBV19 and TRBJ1-5; TRBD1 matches at 7 bases. CDR3 size: 19 residues. The germline V gene encodes CDR1 LNHDA and CDR2 SQIVND (reference sequence). V lost 1 base and J lost 2; bases outside the gene matches: 14. CDR3 coding DNA: TGTGCCAGTAGTATAGGGGGGAGGGACAGCGCAATACGCAATCAGCCCCAGCATTTT. Its translation is CASSIGGRDSAIRNQPQHF.

The CDR3 loop is CASSLALGQPQHF. CDR3 in DNA: TGTGCCAGCAGCTTAGCCTTGGGTCAGCCCCAGCATTTT. The V gene is TRBV7-9, the J gene TRBJ1-5, with D uncertain. V lost 0 bases to trimming and J lost 6 bases, with 6 bases between them. CDR1 and CDR2 from the germline V gene are SEHNR and FQNEAQ (reference sequence). This CDR3 has 13 residues.

V is TRBV19 and J is TRBJ2-5, with 9 bases identical to TRBD1. CDR1 is LNHDA and CDR2 is SQIVND in the germline V gene (reference sequence). J was trimmed by 2 bases and V by 7 bases; bases with no gene match: 5. The length of the CDR3 is 14 residues. The CDR3 is CASTPGQGQETQYF. The CDR3 nucleotides are TGTGCCAGTACGCCGGGACAGGGACAAGAGACCCAGTACTTC.

V and J are TRBV7-9 and TRBJ2-5; tentative D call: TRBD2 (5 bases). This CDR3 region has 15 residues. Germline V lookup: CDR1 SEHNR, CDR2 FQNEAQ (reference sequence). Trimming took 5 bases from V and 3 from J, leaving 16 bases between them. CDR3 residues: CASSPYLPEEETQYF. CDR3 DNA sequence: TGTGCCAGCAGCCCGTACCTCCCGGAGGAAGAGACCCAGTACTTC.

The chain couples TRBV4-2 to TRBJ2-2, with no clear D. This CDR3 is 14 amino acids long. Germline CDR1 and CDR2: LGHNA and YNFKEQ. The germline V and J ends were trimmed by 0 bases and 4 bases, with 6 bases remaining between them. The CDR3 coding sequence is TGTGCCAGCAGCCAAGACCGTGGCACCGGGGAGCTGTTTTTT. It yields the protein CASSQDRGTGELFF.

This clone has more than one count but fewer than ten. This rearrangement joins TRBV27 to TRBJ2-7; no clear D gene. Germline CDR1 reads MNHEY; CDR2 reads SMNVEV (reference sequence). V was shortened by 2 bases and J by 4 bases, with 9 bases between the two germline ends. CDR3 length equals 13 residues. CDR3 sequence: CASSLIPDYEQYF. The CDR3 DNA is TGTGCCAGCAGTTTAATCCCAGATTACGAGCAGTACTTC.

The chain joins TRBV18 to TRBJ2-5; D might be TRBD1 (5 bases). This CDR3 is built from 15 residues. Per germline, CDR1 KGHSH and CDR2 LQKENI. Trimming left V 1 base short and J 5 bases short, with 14 bases between. The CDR3 DNA reads as TGTGCCAGCTCACCACTGCAGGGTACCTGGGAGACCCAGTACTTC. It is translated as CASSPLQGTWETQYF.

This chain uses TRBV10-1 with TRBJ2-3, with D hard to call. Germline V gene data show CDR1 as WNHNN and CDR2 as SYGVQD (reference sequence). The CDR3 has 14 amino acids. The germline V and J ends were trimmed by 4 bases and 4 bases, with 12 bases remaining between them. Here the CDR3 DNA reads TGCGCCAGCAGTGCCCTGGTAGCCGCAGATACGCAGTATTTT. Translating gives CASSALVAADTQYF.

J is TRBJ2-5 and V is TRBV9; the match to TRBD1 covers 7 bases. CDR1 and CDR2 from the germline V gene are SGDLS and YYNGEE. Germline trimming cut 6 bases from V and 0 bases from J; bases unmatched to any gene: 5. This CDR3 contains 14 residues. CDR3 protein: CASTDGTDQETQYF. The CDR3 nucleotides read TGTGCCAGCACCGACGGGACAGACCAAGAGACCCAGTACTTC.